The 5 T cell receptor beta chains in this list originate from one sample, sequenced in a study of CD8 T cells in ankylosing spondylitis. TCRdb re-called the 5' RACE reads through MiXCR, storing one row per CDR3 protein. The data show roughly 140,000 distinct CDR3 sequences, with around two fifths seen just once and roughly 15% held by the top ten. Source material: synovial fluid, either unsorted or a sorted T cell fraction (not recorded which). These receptors all stem from a male donor with ankylosing spondylitis.

The J gene is TRBJ2-1, the V gene TRBV7-9, with unresolved D. The CDR3 contains 12 residues. Looked up from germline, CDR1 is SEHNR and CDR2 is FQNEAQ (reference sequence). Trimming took off 3 bases at V and 8 bases at J, with 8 bases between the two ends. The CDR3 DNA follows: TGTGCCAGCAGCTTTAGGTTGGATGAGCAGTTCTTC. Amino acids: CASSFRLDEQFF.

This clonotype is termed medium-sized. This chain links TRBV4-2 with TRBJ2-1; unclear D gene. Germline lookup yields CDR1 LGHNA and CDR2 YNFKEQ. The CDR3 covers 15 residues. The V and J ends lost 0 bases and 4 bases respectively, with 10 bases between them. The CDR3 is CASSQDLSFYNEQFF. The CDR3 DNA reads TGTGCCAGCAGCCAAGATTTGTCCTTTTACAATGAGCAGTTCTTC.

The chain is built from TRBV7-9 and TRBJ2-7, with D perhaps TRBD1 or TRBD2 (5 bases each). Germline CDR1 is SEHNR and CDR2 is FQNEAQ (reference sequence). V was trimmed by 1 base and J by 4 bases, leaving 17 bases between them. CDR3 length: 16 residues. CDR3 coding DNA: TGTGCCAGCAGCTTAGGGGGCGAGGGCCCCGATTACGAGCAGTACTTC. This codes for CASSLGGEGPDYEQYF.

In this sample, this clonotype turned up a few times. CDR3 DNA: TGTGCCAGCAGTTCGGCAGGGGCGTCCTACAATGAGCAGTTCTTC. It encodes CASSSAGASYNEQFF. The V and J genes are TRBV6-4 and TRBJ2-1; TRBD1 might be the D (6 bases). V was pared by 5 bases and J by 1 base, with 12 bases between. The CDR3 extends over 15 amino acids. Germline V gene lookup returns CDR1 MRHNA and CDR2 SNTAGT.

This clonotype is a singleton in its sample. The chain has TRBV5-1 and TRBJ1-1, with D possibly TRBD1 on 5 matching bases. The CDR3 spans 14 residues. CDR1 is SGHRS and CDR2 is YFSETQ in the germline V gene. V shed 4 bases and J shed 0 bases, with 10 bases lying between them. The CDR3 spells CASSIRQLNTEAFF. The CDR3 DNA sequence: TGCGCCAGCAGCATCAGACAGCTGAACACTGAAGCTTTCTTT. The entire variable domain, with the rest obtained from reference TRBV5-1 and TRBJ1-1, is as follows: KAGVTQTPRYLIKTRGQQVTLSCSPISGHRSVSWYQQTPGQGLQFLFEYFSETQRNKGNFPGRFSGRQFSNSRSEMNVSTLELGDSALYLCASSIRQLNTEAFFGQGTRLTVV.